The entry below gives a single TCR beta chain sequence along with its context. It lacks a known antigen. Base qualities are not provided; no much larger clone lies one nucleotide away. The sample belongs to a study of blood T cell repertoires in COVID-19 (dated by TCRdb to the early 2020s). Regarding the study in general: Samples covering the acute and convalescent phases of COVID-19 were provided by collaborators in the United States, Italy and Spain. The prospective study material was composed of cDNA or gDNA derived from T cells, B-cell-depleted T cells, or PBMCs. The dataset comprised deeply sampled blood TCRbeta repertoires from subjects exposed to, actively infected with, or recovered from COVID-19. The repertoires were released in a freely available public database meant as a resource for research on the immune response to SARS-CoV-2. Samples were obtained from the ongoing ImmuneRACE study (first 160 participants) and from some 1,200 subjects provided by 6 global collaborators. Nearly every sample came with metadata listing a de-identified subject ID, COVID-19 status, age in years and sex. HLA class I and class II types, where available, came from metadata supplied by the sample provider rather than from assay-based typing.

Participants in the prospective study were enrolled through a virtual design, were aged about 18 to 100 years, and lived in roughly 26 United States geographic areas. To assign participants to cohorts, the prospective study relied on clinical history that participants themselves reported in a screening survey and a study questionnaire. Recovered participants in ImmuneRACE Cohort 3 were defined as having two consecutive negative NP/OP PCR tests, clearance from a healthcare professional, or resolution of symptoms. In the prospective study, whole blood, serum and a nasopharyngeal or oropharyngeal swab were collected from each participant by mobile phlebotomists. Participants in the prospective study had the option to provide additional blood draws and questionnaires over a 2-month period. Blood samples from the prospective study were shipped frozen or at room temperature prior to DNA extraction. TCRbeta CDR3 regions were amplified from genomic DNA by means of the immunoSEQ Assay, a bias-controlled multiplex PCR. Per the original workflow: The number of nucleated cells in each sample was estimated from the amplification of reference gene primers within the assay. Sequence reads were collapsed and filtered to measure the absolute abundance of every unique TCRbeta CDR3 rearrangement. Productive Simpson clonality was computed per sample as the square root of Simpson's diversity index over productive rearrangements. The table was pulled from immuneACCESS by TCRdb, which kept in-frame rearrangements only. Such tables lose some clones; where checked, under half of the loss comes from unresolved V genes, and the rest has no known cause. Clone size and V and J calls were adopted from that table, with D and trimming inferred from the DNA. Across this sample there are 300,000 or so clones, with 86% seen only once. The top ten constitute 10% of the sample.

Results the study describes overall, beyond this receptor: The amount of clinical and demographic metadata varied by source and participant and was provided uncurated.

The receptor comes from a woman aged 18 to 35 who had recovered from COVID-19. Sample: PBMCs or T cells enriched from blood (not recorded which).

The nucleotides are TGTGCCAGCACCCCGCGGGAGCGTGAAAACATTCAGTACTTC. This yields the protein CASTPRERENIQYF. The chain links TRBV28 with TRBJ2-4; 7 bases in the middle match TRBD2. As encoded in the germline V gene, CDR1 is MDHEN while CDR2 is SYDVKM. Germline trimming: 7 bases from V, 5 bases from J; junction bases outside gene matches: 8. There are 14 amino acids in the CDR3, from cysteine to phenylalanine inclusive. Only the CDR3 DNA is retained, 42 bases long and in frame from the first base.